These 14 T cell receptor beta chains originate from one sample sequenced in a study of T cell changes during pregnancy in multiple sclerosis. Clones were read by immunoSEQ multiplex PCR, and TCRdb kept only the in-frame ones, dropping some. The table lists 75,000 to 95,000 clones, less than 95% of them singletons. The sequencing used peripheral blood, collected before pregnancy. The origin of the receptors is a female donor with multiple sclerosis, enrolled in a pregnancy study.

This chain connects TRBV7-8 to TRBJ2-7; 9 bases map to TRBD2. V lost 5 bases, J lost 0 bases, and 14 bases stayed unmatched. The germline CDR1 and CDR2 sequences are SGHVS and FQNEAQ. This CDR3 is built from 18 residues. CDR3 loop: CASSPSRLAELSSYEQYF. CDR3 DNA sequence: TGTGCCAGCAGCCCTAGTAGACTAGCGGAGCTCAGCTCCTACGAGCAGTACTTC. The full variable domain, in which reference TRBV7-8 and TRBJ2-7 provide the parts outside the CDR3, is GAGVSQSPRYKVAKRGQDVALRCDPISGHVSLFWYQQALGQGPEFLTYFQNEAQLDKSGLPSDRFFAERPEGSVSTLKIQRTQQEDSAVYLCASSPSRLAELSSYEQYFGPGTRLTVT.

V gene TRBV5-1 combines with J gene TRBJ2-3, with TRBD2 matching 7 bases. The germline gives CDR1 SGHRS, CDR2 YFSETQ. V shed 4 bases and J 1 base; nucleotides not matched to a gene: 6. The CDR3 has 15 amino acids. CDR3 nucleotide sequence: TGCGCCAGCAGCCGAGAACGGGGGGGCACAGATACGCAGTATTTT. Translation: CASSRERGGTDTQYF.

V is TRBV7-2 and J is TRBJ2-2; D unclear. CDR3 length: 16 amino acids. Per germline, CDR1 SGHTA and CDR2 FQGNSA. V dropped 0 bases and J dropped 0 bases, with 8 bases sitting between them. For the CDR3, the DNA is TGTGCCAGCAGCTTAGCGGGCTTAGCGAACACCGGGGAGCTGTTTTTT. Its protein is CASSLAGLANTGELFF.

The rearrangement uses TRBV30 and TRBJ2-7; weak D call: TRBD2 (5 bases). Per the germline V gene, CDR1 is GTSNPN and CDR2 is SVGIG (reference sequence). V was shortened by 0 bases and J by 0 bases, with 9 bases between the two germline ends. The CDR3 length is 14 residues. This CDR3 is CAWSVRRSSYEQYF. CDR3 coding DNA: TGTGCCTGGAGTGTCCGGAGGAGCTCCTACGAGCAGTACTTC.

The V and J genes are TRBV5-1 and TRBJ2-1; 9 nucleotides align to TRBD2. V shed 7 bases and J 6 bases; nucleotides not matched to a gene: 8. The germline V gene encodes CDR1 SGHRS and CDR2 YFSETQ. CDR3 length equals 14 residues. In DNA, the CDR3 is TGCGCCAGCGCCCTTAGCGGGGGAATCAATGAGCAGTTCTTC. Protein: CASALSGGINEQFF.

This chain's CDR3 is CASSFSSGGYNEQFF. CDR3 nucleotide sequence: TGTGCCAGCAGCTTCTCAAGCGGGGGTTACAATGAGCAGTTCTTC. The V and J genes are TRBV5-5 and TRBJ2-1; 8 bases match TRBD2. The CDR3 is 15 amino acids. The V segment lost 2 bases and the J segment 4 bases; nucleotides outside the gene matches: 5. The germline gives CDR1 SGHKS, CDR2 YYEKEE (reference sequence). Complete variable domain (other parts from reference TRBV5-5 and TRBJ2-1): DAGVTQSPTHLIKTRGQQVTLRCSPISGHKSVSWYQQVLGQGPQFIFQYYEKEERGRGNFPDRFSARQFPNYSSELNVNALLLGDSALYLCASSFSSGGYNEQFFGPGTRLTVL.

The chain combines TRBV7-2 with TRBJ1-2; the D gene is possibly TRBD1 (5 bases). The ends were cut back, 3 bases at V and 6 bases at J, with 14 bases in the middle. Germline CDR1 and CDR2: SGHTA and FQGNSA. The CDR3 is 14 amino acids. Here the CDR3 DNA reads TGTGCCAGCAGCTTTAATATCCAGGGTGATGGCTACACCTTC. Its translation: CASSFNIQGDGYTF.

Details on this clone: At one end, the junction sequence differs from germline, possibly due to a read error. The chain links TRBV6-1 to TRBJ2-7, with 11 bases that match TRBD1. CDR1 and CDR2 (germline): MNHNS, SASEGT. The CDR3 extends over 15 amino acids. CDR3 loop: CASREEDRGLYEQYF. CDR3 nucleotides: TGTGCCAGCAGGGAAGAGGACAGGGGGCTGTACGAGCAGTACTTC.

This rearrangement joins TRBV7-2 to TRBJ2-7, with 7 bases matching TRBD1. The CDR3 extends over 18 amino acids. Germline loops: CDR1 SGHTA, CDR2 FQGNSA. Unmatched junction bases numbered 16, after V lost 1 base and J lost 4 bases. CDR3 nucleotides: TGTGCCAGCAGCTTAGAAGTGGCTCAGGGGGTCGGTCGTTACGAGCAGTACTTC. Translation: CASSLEVAQGVGRYEQYF.

V and J are TRBV20-1 and TRBJ1-2; 8 positions agree with TRBD1. The CDR3 covers 11 residues. Losses at the gene ends were 2 bases for V and 12 bases for J; bases not matched to a gene: 5. Germline loops: CDR1 DFQATT, CDR2 SNEGSKA (reference sequence). CDR3 nucleotides: TGCAGTGCTAGATCGCAGGGGGCAAACACCTTC. Translation gives CSARSQGANTF.

This sequence joins TRBV10-3 and TRBJ1-5; D not resolved. The CDR3 has 14 residues. V lost 0 bases and J 5 bases, leaving 8 bases between the germline ends. Germline V gene sequence: CDR1 ENHRY, CDR2 SYGVKD. The CDR3 reads CAISESGGDQPQHF. The CDR3 DNA is TGTGCCATCAGTGAGTCTGGCGGGGATCAGCCCCAGCATTTT.

The chain couples TRBV6-4 to TRBJ2-1, with a tentative D call TRBD2 (6 bases). V lost 6 bases, J lost 5 bases, and 14 bases lay in between. Per germline, CDR1 MRHNA and CDR2 SNTAGT. The CDR3 length is 14 residues. The CDR3 sequence is CASRRSGGDNEQFF. CDR3 sequence (DNA): TGTGCCAGCAGGCGATCGGGCGGGGACAATGAGCAGTTCTTC.

The rearrangement uses TRBV28 and TRBJ1-1; D unclear. Trimming cost V 4 bases and J 0 bases, with 3 bases left between them. Looked up from germline, CDR1 is MDHEN and CDR2 is SYDVKM. The CDR3 is made up of 12 amino acids. The CDR3, as DNA: TGTGCCAGCAGTTCCGTGAACACTGAAGCTTTCTTT. Translation: CASSSVNTEAFF. Combining the CDR3 with reference TRBV28 and TRBJ1-1 gives the whole variable domain DVKVTQSSRYLVKRTGEKVFLECVQDMDHENMFWYRQDPGLGLRLIYFSYDVKMKEKGDIPEGYSVSREKKERFSLILESASTNQTSMYLCASSSVNTEAFFGQGTRLTVV.

The chain's CDR3 is CASSYSGTGSTDTQYF. For the CDR3, the DNA is TGTGCCAGCAGTTACTCCGGGACAGGGAGCACAGATACGCAGTATTTT. J is TRBJ2-3 and V is TRBV6-5; 9 nucleotides match TRBD1. CDR3 length: 16 amino acids. The trim removed 0 bases at V and 0 bases at J, leaving 1 base unmatched. From germline, CDR1 is MNHEY and CDR2 SVGAGI.